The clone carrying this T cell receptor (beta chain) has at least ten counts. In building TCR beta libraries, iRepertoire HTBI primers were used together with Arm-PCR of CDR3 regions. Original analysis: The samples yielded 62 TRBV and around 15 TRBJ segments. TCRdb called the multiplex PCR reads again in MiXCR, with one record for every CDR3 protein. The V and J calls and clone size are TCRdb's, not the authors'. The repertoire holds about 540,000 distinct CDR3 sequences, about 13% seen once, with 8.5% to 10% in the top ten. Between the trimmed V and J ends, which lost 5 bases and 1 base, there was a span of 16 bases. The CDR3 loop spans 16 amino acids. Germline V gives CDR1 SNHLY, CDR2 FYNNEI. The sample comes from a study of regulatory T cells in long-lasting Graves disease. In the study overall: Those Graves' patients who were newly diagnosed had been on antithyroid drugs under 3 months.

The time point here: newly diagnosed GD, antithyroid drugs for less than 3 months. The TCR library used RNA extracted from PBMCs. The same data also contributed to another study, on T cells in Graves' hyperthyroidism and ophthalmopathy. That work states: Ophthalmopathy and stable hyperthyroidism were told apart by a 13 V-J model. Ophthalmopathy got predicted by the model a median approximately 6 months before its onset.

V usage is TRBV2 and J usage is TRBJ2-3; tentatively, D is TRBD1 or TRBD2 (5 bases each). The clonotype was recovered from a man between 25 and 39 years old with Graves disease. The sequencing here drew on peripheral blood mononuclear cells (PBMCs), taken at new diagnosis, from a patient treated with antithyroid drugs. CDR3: CASSWDRDSGTDTQYF. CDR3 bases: TGTGCCAGCAGTTGGGACCGCGATTCGGGCACAGATACGCAGTATTTT.